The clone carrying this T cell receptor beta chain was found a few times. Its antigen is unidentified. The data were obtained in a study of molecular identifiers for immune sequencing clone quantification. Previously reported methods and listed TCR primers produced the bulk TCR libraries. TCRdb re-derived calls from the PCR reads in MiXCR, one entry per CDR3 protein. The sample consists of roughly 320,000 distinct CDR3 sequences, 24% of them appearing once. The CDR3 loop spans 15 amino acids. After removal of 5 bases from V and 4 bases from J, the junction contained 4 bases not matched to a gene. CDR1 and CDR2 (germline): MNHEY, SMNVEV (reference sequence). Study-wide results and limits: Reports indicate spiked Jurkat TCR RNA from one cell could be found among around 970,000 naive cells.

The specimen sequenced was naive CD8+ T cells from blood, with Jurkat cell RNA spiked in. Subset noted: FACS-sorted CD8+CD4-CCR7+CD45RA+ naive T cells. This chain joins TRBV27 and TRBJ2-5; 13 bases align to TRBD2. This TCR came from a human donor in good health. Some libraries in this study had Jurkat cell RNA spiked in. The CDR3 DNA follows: TGTGCCAGCAGTCCAGGGACTAGCGGGACAGAGACCCAGTACTTC. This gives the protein CASSPGTSGTETQYF.